The clone carrying this TCR beta chain was found many times. The antigen is undetermined. TCR beta CDR3 region amplification was performed from RNA transcripts. The TCR CDR3 first-round RT-PCR relied on the HTBI primer set. TCRdb analysed the multiplex PCR reads with MiXCR anew, one entry per CDR3 protein. The sample yields 600,000 or so distinct CDR3 sequences, more than 14% seen once. Exclusion followed for patients with uncontrolled infection, other autoimmune disease, pregnancy or lactation. Trimming removed 3 bases from V and 1 base from J; junction bases left unmatched: 7. CDR1 and CDR2 (germline): ENHRY, SYGVKD. The CDR3 consists of 16 residues. The record originates from a study of T cells in Graves' hyperthyroidism and ophthalmopathy. Study-level results: Most thyroid clonotypes expanded above 0.001 were also detected in blood. A 13 V-J model separated ophthalmopathy from stable hyperthyroidism.

V is TRBV10-3 and J is TRBJ2-3; 7 positions agree with TRBD1. Specimen: blood. This receptor was obtained from a woman between 50 and 59 years old with Graves' ophthalmopathy. The CDR3 loop reads CAISDLGGSGTDTQYF. The CDR3, as DNA: TGTGCCATCAGTGACCTAGGGGGCAGTGGCACAGATACGCAGTATTTT.